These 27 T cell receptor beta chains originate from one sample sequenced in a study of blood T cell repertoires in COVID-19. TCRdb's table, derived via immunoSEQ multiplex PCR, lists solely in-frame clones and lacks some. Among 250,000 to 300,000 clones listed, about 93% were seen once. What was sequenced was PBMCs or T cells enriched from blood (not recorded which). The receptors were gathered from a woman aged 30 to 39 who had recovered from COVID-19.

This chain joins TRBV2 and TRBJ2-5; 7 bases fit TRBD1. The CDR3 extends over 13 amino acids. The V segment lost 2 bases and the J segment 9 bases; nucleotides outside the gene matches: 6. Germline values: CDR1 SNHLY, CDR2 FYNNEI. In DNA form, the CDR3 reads TGTGCCAGCAGTGAAAGCCCCCAGGGGGCCCAGTACTTC. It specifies CASSESPQGAQYF. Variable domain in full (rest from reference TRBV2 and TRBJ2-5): EPEVTQTPSHQVTQMGQEVILRCVPISNHLYFYWYRQILGQKVEFLVSFYNNEISEKSEIFDDQFSVERPDGSNFTLKIRSTKLEDSAMYFCASSESPQGAQYFGPGTRLLVL.

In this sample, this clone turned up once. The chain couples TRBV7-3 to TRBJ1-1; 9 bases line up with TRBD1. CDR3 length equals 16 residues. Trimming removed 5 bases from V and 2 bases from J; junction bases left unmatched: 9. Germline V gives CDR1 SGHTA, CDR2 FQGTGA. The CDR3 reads CASSLGQGPPNTEAFF. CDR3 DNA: TGTGCCAGCAGCCTAGGACAGGGGCCGCCTAACACTGAAGCTTTCTTT. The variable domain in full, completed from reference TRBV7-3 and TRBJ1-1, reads GAGVSQTPSNKVTEKGKYVELRCDPISGHTALYWYRQSLGQGPEFLIYFQGTGAADDSGLPNDRFFAVRPEGSVSTLKIQRTERGDSAVYLCASSLGQGPPNTEAFFGQGTRLTVV.

The CDR3 DNA reads TGTGCCAGCAGCTCGACAGGGGTTCACACCATATATTTT. It yields the protein CASSSTGVHTIYF. V is TRBV5-6 and J is TRBJ1-3; 8 bases are shared with TRBD1. V was pared by 3 bases and J by 8 bases, with 4 bases of the junction left unmatched. The V gene's germline CDR1 is SGHDT and CDR2 YYEEEE. The CDR3 is made up of 13 amino acids.

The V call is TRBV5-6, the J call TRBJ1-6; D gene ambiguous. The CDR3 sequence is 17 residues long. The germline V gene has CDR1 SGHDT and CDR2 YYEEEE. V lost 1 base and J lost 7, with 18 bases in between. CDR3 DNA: TGTGCCAGCAGCTTGTACCCCGCCACTCAAACCAATTCACCCCTCCACTTT. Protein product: CASSLYPATQTNSPLHF.

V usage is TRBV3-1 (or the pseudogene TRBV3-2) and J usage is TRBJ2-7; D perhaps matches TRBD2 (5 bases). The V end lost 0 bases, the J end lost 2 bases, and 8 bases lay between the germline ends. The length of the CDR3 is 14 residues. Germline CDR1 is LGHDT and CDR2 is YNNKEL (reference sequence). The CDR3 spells CASSQEGRTYEQYF. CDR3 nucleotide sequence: TGTGCCAGCAGCCAAGAGGGGAGAACCTACGAGCAGTACTTC.

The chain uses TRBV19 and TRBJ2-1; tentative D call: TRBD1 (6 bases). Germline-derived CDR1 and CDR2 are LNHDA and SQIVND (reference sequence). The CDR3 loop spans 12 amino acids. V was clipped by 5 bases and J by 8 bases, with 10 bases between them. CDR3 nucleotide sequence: TGTGCCAGTAGTCCACAGGGCGATGAGCAGTTCTTC. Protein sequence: CASSPQGDEQFF.

CDR3 sequence reads: CASSPPDRAGQPQHF. Written as DNA, the CDR3 is TGTGCCAGCAGTCCCCCGGACAGGGCCGGTCAGCCCCAGCATTTT. J is TRBJ1-5 and V is TRBV28, with 8 positions matching TRBD1. With V trimmed by 5 bases and J by 6 bases, 9 bases remained unmatched. The CDR3 runs to 15 residues. CDR1 is MDHEN and CDR2 is SYDVKM in the germline V gene.

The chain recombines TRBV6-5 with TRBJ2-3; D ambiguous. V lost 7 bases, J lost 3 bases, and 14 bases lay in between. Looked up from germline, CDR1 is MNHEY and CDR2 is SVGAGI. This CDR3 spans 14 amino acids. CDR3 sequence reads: CASNLGGRTDTQYF. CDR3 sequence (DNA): TGTGCCAGCAATCTGGGTGGGCGAACAGATACGCAGTATTTT.

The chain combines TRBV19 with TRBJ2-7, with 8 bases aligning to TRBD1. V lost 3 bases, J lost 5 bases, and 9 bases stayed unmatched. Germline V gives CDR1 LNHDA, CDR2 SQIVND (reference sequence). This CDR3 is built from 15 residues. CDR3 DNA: TGTGCCAGTAGTATTACGGGGACAGGCCCAAACGAGCAGTACTTC. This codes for CASSITGTGPNEQYF.

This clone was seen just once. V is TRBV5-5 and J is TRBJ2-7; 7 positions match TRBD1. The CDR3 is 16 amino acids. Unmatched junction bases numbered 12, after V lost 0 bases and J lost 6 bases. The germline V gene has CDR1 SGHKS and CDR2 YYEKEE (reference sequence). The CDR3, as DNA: TGTGCCAGCAGCTTGGGCCTCCCCACACAGGGGTTCGAGCAGTACTTC. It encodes CASSLGLPTQGFEQYF.

The CDR3 DNA sequence: TGTGCCAGCAGCTCTCCGAGACAGCTTAGCATGGGCTACACCTTC. It translates to CASSSPRQLSMGYTF. This chain joins TRBV11-2 and TRBJ1-2; a weak D match, TRBD1 (5 bases). Germline V gene sequence: CDR1 SGHAT, CDR2 FQNNGV. V was pared by 4 bases and J by 8 bases, with 20 bases between. There are 15 residues in the CDR3.

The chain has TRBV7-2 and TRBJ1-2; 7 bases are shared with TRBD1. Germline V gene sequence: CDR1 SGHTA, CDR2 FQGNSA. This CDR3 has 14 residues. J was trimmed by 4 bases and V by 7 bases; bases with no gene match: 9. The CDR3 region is CASTRDRFSYGYTF. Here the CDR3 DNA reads TGTGCCAGCACCCGGGACAGATTCAGCTATGGCTACACCTTC.

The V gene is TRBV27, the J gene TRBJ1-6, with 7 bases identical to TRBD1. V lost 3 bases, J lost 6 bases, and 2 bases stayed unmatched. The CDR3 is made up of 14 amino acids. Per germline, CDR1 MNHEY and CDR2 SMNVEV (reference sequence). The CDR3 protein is CASSFRDSNSPLHF. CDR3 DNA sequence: TGTGCCAGCAGTTTCCGGGACAGTAATTCACCCCTCCACTTT.

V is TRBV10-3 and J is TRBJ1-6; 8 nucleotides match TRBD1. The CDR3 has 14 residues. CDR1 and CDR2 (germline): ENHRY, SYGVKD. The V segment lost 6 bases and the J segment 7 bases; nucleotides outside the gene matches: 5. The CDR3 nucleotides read TGTGCCATCAGACGACAGGGGAGGAATTCACCCCTCCACTTT. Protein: CAIRRQGRNSPLHF.

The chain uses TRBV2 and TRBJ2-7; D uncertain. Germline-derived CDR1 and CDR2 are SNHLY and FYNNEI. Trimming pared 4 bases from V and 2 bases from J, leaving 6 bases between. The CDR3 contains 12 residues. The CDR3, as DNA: TGTGCCAGCAGTGCAACAACCTACGAGCAGTACTTC. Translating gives CASSATTYEQYF.

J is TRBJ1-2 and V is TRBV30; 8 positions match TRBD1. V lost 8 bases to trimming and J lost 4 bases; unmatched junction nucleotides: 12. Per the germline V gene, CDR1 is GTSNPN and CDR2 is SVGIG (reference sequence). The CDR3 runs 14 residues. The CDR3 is CAVPGQAQTYGYTF. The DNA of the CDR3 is TGTGCCGTCCCGGGACAGGCCCAGACCTATGGCTACACCTTC.

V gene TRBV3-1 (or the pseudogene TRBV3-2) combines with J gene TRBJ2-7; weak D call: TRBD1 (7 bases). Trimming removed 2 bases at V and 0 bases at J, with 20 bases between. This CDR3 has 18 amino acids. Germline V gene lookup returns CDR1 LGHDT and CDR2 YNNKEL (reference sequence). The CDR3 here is CASSQYWRDRTNSYEQYF. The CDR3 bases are TGTGCCAGCAGCCAATATTGGAGGGACAGAACCAACTCCTACGAGCAGTACTTC.

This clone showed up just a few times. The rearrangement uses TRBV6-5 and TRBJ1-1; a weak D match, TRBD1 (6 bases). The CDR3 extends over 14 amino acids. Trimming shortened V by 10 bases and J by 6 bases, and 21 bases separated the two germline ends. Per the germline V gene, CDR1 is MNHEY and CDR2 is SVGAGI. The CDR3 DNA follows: TGTGCCACTAACAACAGGGTTGGTCCCTCTGAAGCTTTCTTT. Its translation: CATNNRVGPSEAFF.

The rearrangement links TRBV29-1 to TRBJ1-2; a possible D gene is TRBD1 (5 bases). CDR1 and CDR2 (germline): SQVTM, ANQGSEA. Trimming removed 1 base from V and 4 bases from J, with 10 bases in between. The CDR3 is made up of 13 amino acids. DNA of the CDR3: TGCAGCGTTGAAGGGGGCAGGGTCTATGGCTACACCTTC. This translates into CSVEGGRVYGYTF. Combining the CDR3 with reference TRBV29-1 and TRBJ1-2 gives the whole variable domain SAVISQKPSRDICQRGTSLTIQCQVDSQVTMMFWYRQQPGQSLTLIATANQGSEATYESGFVIDKFPISRPNLTFSTLTVSNMSPEDSSIYLCSVEGGRVYGYTFGSGTRLTVV.

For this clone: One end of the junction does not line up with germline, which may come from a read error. CDR3 residues: CASSDQPQHF. CDR3 in DNA: TGTGCCAGTAGCGATCAGCCCCAGCATTTT. The V gene is TRBV19, the J gene TRBJ1-5; unclear D gene. The CDR3 spans 10 residues. The germline V gene has CDR1 LNHDA and CDR2 SQIVND (reference sequence).

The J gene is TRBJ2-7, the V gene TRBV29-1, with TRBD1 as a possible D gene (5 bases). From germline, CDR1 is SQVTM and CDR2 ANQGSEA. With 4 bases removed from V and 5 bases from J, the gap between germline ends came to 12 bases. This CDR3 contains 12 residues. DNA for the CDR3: TGCAGCGTTGTACCATGGGGCGACGAGCAGTACTTC. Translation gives CSVVPWGDEQYF.

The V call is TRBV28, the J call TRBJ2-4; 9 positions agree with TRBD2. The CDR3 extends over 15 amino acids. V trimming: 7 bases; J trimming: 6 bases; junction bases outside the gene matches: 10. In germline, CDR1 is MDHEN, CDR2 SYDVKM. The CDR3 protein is CASTDSGRVVNIQYF. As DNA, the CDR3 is TGTGCCAGCACCGATAGCGGGAGAGTAGTAAACATTCAGTACTTC. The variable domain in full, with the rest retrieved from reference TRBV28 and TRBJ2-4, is DVKVTQSSRYLVKRTGEKVFLECVQDMDHENMFWYRQDPGLGLRLIYFSYDVKMKEKGDIPEGYSVSREKKERFSLILESASTNQTSMYLCASTDSGRVVNIQYFGAGTRLSVL.

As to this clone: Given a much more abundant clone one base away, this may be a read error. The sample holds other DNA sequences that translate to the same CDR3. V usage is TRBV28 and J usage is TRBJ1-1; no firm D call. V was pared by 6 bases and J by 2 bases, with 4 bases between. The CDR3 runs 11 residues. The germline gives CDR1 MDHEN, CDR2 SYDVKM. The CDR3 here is CASSFNTEAFF. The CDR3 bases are TGTGCCAGCAGCTTCAACACTGAAGCTTTCTTT.

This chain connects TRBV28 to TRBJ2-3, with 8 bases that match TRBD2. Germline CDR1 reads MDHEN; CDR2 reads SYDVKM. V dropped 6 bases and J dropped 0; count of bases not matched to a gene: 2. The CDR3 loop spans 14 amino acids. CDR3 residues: CASRPSGSTDTQYF. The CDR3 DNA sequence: TGTGCCAGCAGGCCTAGCGGGAGCACAGATACGCAGTATTTT.

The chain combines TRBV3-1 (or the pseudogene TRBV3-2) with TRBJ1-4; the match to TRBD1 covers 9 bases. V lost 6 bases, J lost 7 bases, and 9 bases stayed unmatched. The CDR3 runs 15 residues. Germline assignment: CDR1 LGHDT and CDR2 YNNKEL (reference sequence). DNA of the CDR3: TGTGCCAGCAGACAAACACAGGGGGCTGGTGAAAAACTGTTTTTT. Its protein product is CASRQTQGAGEKLFF.

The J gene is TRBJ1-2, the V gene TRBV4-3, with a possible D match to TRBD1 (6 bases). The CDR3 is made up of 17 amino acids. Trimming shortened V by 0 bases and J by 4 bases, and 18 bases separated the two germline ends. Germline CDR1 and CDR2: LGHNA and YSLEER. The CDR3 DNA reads TGCGCCAGCAGCCAAGATATTGGGGGCGCCTCGAGCTATGGCTACACCTTC. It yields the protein CASSQDIGGASSYGYTF.

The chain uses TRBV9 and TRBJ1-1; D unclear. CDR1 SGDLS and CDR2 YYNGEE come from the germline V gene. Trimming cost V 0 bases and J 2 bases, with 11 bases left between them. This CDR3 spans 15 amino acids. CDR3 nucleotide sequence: TGTGCCAGCAGCGTAGGAGCGGCCGTTAACACTGAAGCTTTCTTT. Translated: CASSVGAAVNTEAFF. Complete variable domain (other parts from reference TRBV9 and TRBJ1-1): DSGVTQTPKHLITATGQRVTLRCSPRSGDLSVYWYQQSLDQGLQFLIQYYNGEERAKGNILERFSAQQFPDLHSELNLSSLELGDSALYFCASSVGAAVNTEAFFGQGTRLTVV.